The next 30 T cell receptor beta chains were all read from a single sample in a study of cytomegalovirus exposure and HLA in healthy donors. Assay: immunoSEQ multiplex PCR; the TCRdb copy retains only in-frame clones and omits some. The data hold around 150,000 clones, with around 85% observed a single time. The source material was PBMCs. Every receptor here comes from a young woman in good health and CMV-seronegative.

The rearrangement joins TRBV30 to TRBJ2-1; D is possibly TRBD1 (6 bases). This CDR3 has 14 residues. Germline V lookup: CDR1 GTSNPN, CDR2 SVGIG (reference sequence). V lost 0 bases and J lost 1, with 7 bases in between. The CDR3 loop reads CAWSVGGSYNEQFF. CDR3 in DNA: TGTGCCTGGAGTGTAGGGGGATCCTACAATGAGCAGTTCTTC.

V usage is TRBV5-1 and J usage is TRBJ2-7; 10 bases fit TRBD2. Germline loops: CDR1 SGHRS, CDR2 YFSETQ. The CDR3 runs 14 residues. Trimming at V came to 2 bases and at J to 5 bases, leaving 4 bases not matched to a gene. The CDR3 nucleotides are TGCGCCAGCAGCTTTAGCGGGAGGTTGGACGAGCAGTACTTC. The encoded protein is CASSFSGRLDEQYF.

V usage is TRBV27 and J usage is TRBJ1-5; no reliable D call. CDR1 is MNHEY, CDR2 SMNVEV, per germline (reference sequence). This CDR3 region has 14 residues. V lost 3 bases and J 0 bases, leaving 6 bases between the germline ends. DNA for the CDR3: TGTGCCAGCAGTTTTCTGAATAGCAATCAGCCCCAGCATTTT. Residues: CASSFLNSNQPQHF.

CDR3 in amino acids: CTTGYQETQYF. The CDR3 coding sequence is TGCACCACGGGTTACCAAGAGACCCAGTACTTC. The V and J genes are TRBV20-1 and TRBJ2-5; no definite D call. The CDR3 spans 11 residues. The germline gives CDR1 DFQATT, CDR2 SNEGSKA (reference sequence).

J is TRBJ2-5 and V is TRBV13; a possible D gene is TRBD1 (6 bases). Trimming removed 1 base at V and 4 bases at J, with 10 bases between. This CDR3 is built from 14 residues. From germline, CDR1 is PRHDT and CDR2 FYEKMQ (reference sequence). The CDR3 spells CASSLASQGETQYF. As DNA, the CDR3 is TGTGCCAGCAGCTTAGCCTCACAGGGAGAGACCCAGTACTTC. Full variable domain (missing parts from reference TRBV13 and TRBJ2-5): AAGVIQSPRHLIKEKRETATLKCYPIPRHDTVYWYQQGPGQDPQFLISFYEKMQSDKGSIPDRFSAQQFSDYHSELNMSSLELGDSALYFCASSLASQGETQYFGPGTRLLVL.

The J gene is TRBJ2-4, the V gene TRBV9; 12 bases align to TRBD2. The junction had 3 bases not matched to a gene; V was cut back by 1 base and J by 4 bases. This CDR3 has 16 amino acids. Germline loops: CDR1 SGDLS, CDR2 YYNGEE. As DNA, the CDR3 is TGTGCCAGCAGCGTACTAGCGGGAGGGCCTAAAAACATTCAGTACTTC. Amino acids: CASSVLAGGPKNIQYF.

The chain employs TRBV9 and TRBJ2-1; maybe TRBD2 (6 bases). CDR3 size: 15 residues. The germline CDR1 and CDR2 sequences are SGDLS and YYNGEE. The V and J ends lost 0 bases and 12 bases respectively, with 19 bases between them. The CDR3 DNA reads TGTGCCAGCAGCGTAGACGGAGGGCCAGACCGACGGCAGTTCTTC. It translates to CASSVDGGPDRRQFF.

The chain couples TRBV18 to TRBJ2-2, with D uncertain. CDR1 KGHSH and CDR2 LQKENI come from the germline V gene. Trimming shortened V by 1 base and J by 4 bases, and 10 bases separated the two germline ends. The CDR3 contains 15 residues. The CDR3 region is CASSPLTTLTGELFF. The CDR3 DNA reads as TGTGCCAGCTCACCACTAACTACCCTCACCGGGGAGCTGTTTTTT.

CDR3 sequence reads: CASSDSLGLAEKNIQYF. The CDR3 DNA follows: TGTGCCAGCAGCGACTCCTTAGGACTAGCGGAGAAAAACATTCAGTACTTC. The chain carries TRBV11-2 and TRBJ2-4; 10 bases fit TRBD2. This CDR3 contains 17 residues. Trimming cost V 5 bases and J 4 bases; bases outside gene matches: 11. The germline gives CDR1 SGHAT, CDR2 FQNNGV.

The V call is TRBV7-2, the J call TRBJ2-1, with 10 positions matching TRBD2. The CDR3 length is 15 residues. The J segment lost 3 bases and the V segment lost 5 bases, leaving 4 bases of the junction unmatched. Looked up from germline, CDR1 is SGHTA and CDR2 is FQGNSA. The CDR3 DNA reads as TGTGCCAGCAGCAGAGCGGGAGGGTTCTACAATGAGCAGTTCTTC. It specifies CASSRAGGFYNEQFF.

Only one count was recorded for this clone. Other DNA sequences in the sample encode the same CDR3. V is TRBV2 and J is TRBJ2-1; D is undetermined. CDR1 and CDR2 (germline): SNHLY, FYNNEI. V dropped 6 bases and J dropped 4 bases, with 4 bases sitting between them. CDR3 length: 11 amino acids. The CDR3, as DNA: TGTGCCAGCAGGGGGTACAATGAGCAGTTCTTC. Translated, it gives CASRGYNEQFF. Using reference TRBV2 and TRBJ2-1 for the parts outside the CDR3, the full variable domain is EPEVTQTPSHQVTQMGQEVILRCVPISNHLYFYWYRQILGQKVEFLVSFYNNEISEKSEIFDDQFSVERPDGSNFTLKIRSTKLEDSAMYFCASRGYNEQFFGPGTRLTVL.

The V gene is TRBV4-3, the J gene TRBJ2-1, with D unresolved. Germline CDR1 reads LGHNA; CDR2 reads YSLEER. Trimming removed 0 bases from V and 4 bases from J, with 16 bases in between. CDR3 length: 17 residues. The CDR3, as DNA: TGCGCCAGCAGCCAAGAGCGGTACCAGCGAGCATACAATGAGCAGTTCTTC. It codes for CASSQERYQRAYNEQFF.

The V call is TRBV4-1, the J call TRBJ1-2; a possible D gene is TRBD1 (5 bases). Trimming removed 0 bases from V and 4 bases from J, with 12 bases in between. The CDR3 has 15 residues. Germline CDR1 and CDR2: MGHRA and YSYEKL. CDR3 protein: CASSQEARAGYGYTF. In DNA, the CDR3 is TGCGCCAGCAGCCAAGAAGCCAGGGCAGGCTATGGCTACACCTTC.

Only a few counts were recorded for this clone. This chain joins TRBV4-2 and TRBJ1-2; D might be TRBD1 (6 bases). The germline V and J ends were trimmed by 5 bases and 2 bases, with 12 bases remaining between them. In germline, CDR1 is LGHNA, CDR2 YNFKEQ. This CDR3 comprises 14 residues. CDR3 loop: CASSGGPGNYGYTF. DNA for the CDR3: TGTGCCAGCAGCGGGGGGCCGGGGAACTATGGCTACACCTTC.

This sequence joins TRBV4-3 and TRBJ2-3, with no clear D. The ends were cut back, 0 bases at V and 3 bases at J, with 13 bases in the middle. This CDR3 is built from 16 residues. Germline-derived CDR1 and CDR2 are LGHNA and YSLEER. Written as DNA, the CDR3 is TGCGCCAGCAGCCAAGATGTCAGGCGAACGACAGATACGCAGTATTTT. It encodes CASSQDVRRTTDTQYF.

V and J are TRBV27 and TRBJ2-1; D is possibly TRBD2 (5 bases). The V end was cut by 3 bases, the J end by 12 bases, with 12 bases between. Germline CDR1 is MNHEY and CDR2 is SMNVEV (reference sequence). The CDR3 consists of 12 residues. The CDR3 sequence: CASSFPGDRQFF. The CDR3, as DNA: TGTGCCAGCAGTTTTCCCGGGGATAGGCAGTTCTTC.

The V and J genes are TRBV7-2 and TRBJ2-1, with TRBD1 matching over 9 bases. V gave up 5 bases and J gave up 14 bases; unmatched junction bases: 10. Germline V gene data show CDR1 as SGHTA and CDR2 as FQGNSA. CDR3 size: 13 residues. CDR3 protein: CASSHSQGQGEFF. The CDR3 DNA follows: TGTGCCAGCAGCCATTCCCAGGGACAGGGTGAGTTCTTC.

The rearrangement joins TRBV2 to TRBJ1-5; no reliable D call. Looked up from germline, CDR1 is SNHLY and CDR2 is FYNNEI. The CDR3 loop spans 14 amino acids. Trimming left V 4 bases short and J 0 bases short, with 7 bases between. Written as DNA, the CDR3 is TGTGCCAGCAGTGGAGTGAATAGCAATCAGCCCCAGCATTTT. This encodes CASSGVNSNQPQHF.

Notes on this clone: At the DNA level, this CDR3 is encoded by other sequences in the same sample as well. The J gene is TRBJ1-3, the V gene TRBV29-1; 7 bases line up with TRBD1. This CDR3 region has 13 residues. The junction had 3 bases not matched to a gene; V was cut back by 6 bases and J by 1 base. Germline V CDR1 and CDR2: SQVTM, ANQGSEA. CDR3 protein: CSVMTGSGNTIYF. In nucleotides, the CDR3 is TGCAGCGTAATGACAGGGTCTGGAAACACCATATATTTT.

The V call is TRBV11-2, the J call TRBJ2-3; maybe TRBD1 (6 bases). Trimming removed 5 bases at V and 6 bases at J, with 15 bases between. The CDR3 length is 14 residues. Germline V gene sequence: CDR1 SGHAT, CDR2 FQNNGV. This chain's CDR3 is CASSTPAGADTQYF. The CDR3, as DNA: TGTGCCAGCAGCACTCCCGCAGGGGCGGATACGCAGTATTTT.

The J gene is TRBJ1-4, the V gene TRBV2; 7 bases fit TRBD1. CDR3 length equals 13 residues. V gave up 7 bases and J gave up 8 bases; unmatched junction bases: 7. The germline V gene has CDR1 SNHLY and CDR2 FYNNEI. CDR3 sequence reads: CASNQGGVEKLFF. The CDR3 DNA reads TGTGCCAGCAATCAGGGGGGAGTCGAAAAACTGTTTTTT.

The V and J genes are TRBV7-6 and TRBJ2-2, with 7 bases matching TRBD1. The length of the CDR3 is 17 residues. Germline V CDR1 and CDR2: SGHVS, FNYEAQ. V lost 2 bases and J lost 0; bases outside the gene matches: 6. The CDR3 protein is CASSLSTGQPNTGELFF. The DNA of the CDR3 is TGTGCCAGCAGCTTATCTACGGGACAGCCGAACACCGGGGAGCTGTTTTTT.

The chain recombines TRBV5-4 with TRBJ2-5; D is uncertain. The germline V gene has CDR1 SGHNT and CDR2 YYREEE (reference sequence). This CDR3 region has 15 residues. Trimming shortened V by 4 bases and J by 5 bases, and 18 bases separated the two germline ends. DNA for the CDR3: TGTGCCAGCAGCGACCGCCGCGGAGTAGTGGAGACCCAGTACTTC. It specifies CASSDRRGVVETQYF.

The rearrangement joins TRBV6-6 to TRBJ1-5; no clear D. CDR1 and CDR2 from the germline V gene are MNHNY and SVGAGI (reference sequence). The CDR3 is 13 residues long. The V gene lost 9 bases and the J gene lost 6 bases, with 15 bases spanning the gap. The CDR3 reads CASLAALAQPQHF. The CDR3 DNA reads as TGTGCCAGTTTGGCCGCCCTGGCTCAGCCCCAGCATTTT.

The chain carries TRBV25-1 and TRBJ1-1; possible D gene TRBD1, 6 bases. Germline loops: CDR1 MGHDK, CDR2 SYGVNS. Trimming removed 7 bases from V and 11 bases from J, with 14 bases in between. CDR3 length: 11 amino acids. In DNA, the CDR3 is TGTGCCAGCAACACAGGGTCGAAGGCTTTCTTT. Its protein is CASNTGSKAFF.

V is TRBV4-2 and J is TRBJ2-7; D is possibly TRBD1 (5 bases). V was shortened by 0 bases and J by 4 bases, with 13 bases between the two germline ends. CDR3 size: 15 residues. The germline V gene encodes CDR1 LGHNA and CDR2 YNFKEQ. CDR3 sequence reads: CASSQENRGDYEQYF. CDR3 bases: TGTGCCAGCAGCCAAGAAAATAGGGGTGATTACGAGCAGTACTTC.

This chain links TRBV6-5 with TRBJ2-5; D is tentatively TRBD1 or TRBD2 (5 bases each). The CDR3 length is 15 residues. The ends were cut back, 7 bases at V and 2 bases at J, with 17 bases in the middle. CDR1 is MNHEY, CDR2 SVGAGI, per germline. In nucleotides, the CDR3 is TGTGCCAGCATGAGCTCGGGACGGATACAAGAGACCCAGTACTTC. Translation gives CASMSSGRIQETQYF.

This clone was detected a few times. The chain employs TRBV6-6 and TRBJ2-2; TRBD2 aligns across 9 bases. Germline-derived CDR1 and CDR2 are MNHNY and SVGAGI (reference sequence). The CDR3 is 15 residues long. J gave up 3 bases and V 2 bases, and 1 base lay outside the gene matches. DNA for the CDR3: TGTGCCAGCAGTTACGCGGGAGGGGACACCGGGGAGCTGTTTTTT. Residues: CASSYAGGDTGELFF.

The sample holds a few counts of this clone. This chain joins TRBV11-2 and TRBJ1-6; 7 bases map to TRBD1. Trimming removed 3 bases from V and 5 bases from J; junction bases left unmatched: 4. The CDR3 contains 15 residues. Germline assignment: CDR1 SGHAT and CDR2 FQNNGV. The CDR3 sequence is CASSFPGGNNSPLHF. CDR3 DNA: TGTGCCAGCAGCTTCCCAGGGGGAAATAATTCACCCCTCCACTTT.

CDR3 amino acids: CASSPEATDTQYF. The CDR3 nucleotides read TGTGCCAGCAGCCCGGAAGCAACAGATACGCAGTATTTT. This chain uses TRBV5-4 with TRBJ2-3; D gene ambiguous. V lost 4 bases to trimming and J lost 3 bases, with 9 bases between them. Germline values: CDR1 SGHNT, CDR2 YYREEE (reference sequence). The CDR3 loop spans 13 amino acids.